Included here is one TCR beta chain sequence, with context. Its antigen is not known. Time point given: persistent/refractory GD, antithyroid drugs over 5 years with positive TRAb. The TCR library was made from RNA that had been extracted from PBMCs in TRIzol. The authors drew patients from an endocrinology department in Xi'an, China. This CDR3 comprises 13 residues. The V end was cut by 3 bases, the J end by 6 bases, with 12 bases between. Germline V gene data show CDR1 as SGDLS and CDR2 as YYNGEE. The data are from a study of regulatory T cells in long-lasting Graves disease. According to the study, TCR beta libraries were built with iRepertoire HTBI primers and CDR3-region Arm-PCR. Each CDR3 protein is one row after TCRdb ran MiXCR on the multiplex PCR reads. The sample has 350,000 to 450,000 distinct CDR3 sequences, roughly 24% seen once. Findings and caveats of the study: It was in persistent disease that TRBV28, TRBJ1-2 and TRBJ2-5 were favored. Whereas 966 public clonotypes were shared by new patients, persistent patients shared more, at 2,500 to 3,500.

This sample comprised peripheral blood mononuclear cells (PBMCs), obtained when the disease was refractory, from a patient treated with antithyroid drugs. The genes are TRBV9 and TRBJ1-1; perhaps TRBD1 as D (6 bases). The receptor was derived from a middle-aged woman with Graves disease. CDR3 nucleotides: TGTGCCAGCAGCGGAACAGGGTCCTCTGAAGCTTTCTTT. Residues: CASSGTGSSEAFF.